Here is one TCR beta chain with its context. The method was immunoSEQ multiplex PCR; TCRdb's version includes in-frame clones alone and lacks a portion of them. The sample lists about 410,000 clones, over 80% occurring once. These data originate in a study of Ad26.COV2.S vaccination and SARS-CoV-2 variants. Study in general: Donor participated within the Ad26.COV2.S arm of the COV1001 trial.

Germline CDR1 LNHNV, CDR2 YYDKDF (reference sequence). The V end lost 1 base, the J end lost 2 bases, and 15 bases lay between the germline ends. The length of the CDR3 is 16 residues. The sample's treatment: 15 to 20 received Ad26.COV2.S at low or high dose, single or two shots; 5 received placebo; per-sample allocation not given. Vaccine and placebo recipients were sampled on day 63 after the first injection. The donor's status was that of an adult aged 18-55 years in Boston. An Ad26 vector expressing Wuhan-strain SARS-CoV-2 spike served as the vaccine. The chain has TRBV15 and TRBJ2-7; weak D call: TRBD1 (6 bases). Sequenced material: peripheral blood, taken in a trial of Ad26.COV2.S vaccine versus placebo. The sequence was collected from a person between 18 and 60 years old who received the Ad26.COV2.S COVID-19 vaccine or a placebo. Here the CDR3 DNA reads TGTGCCACCAGCAGAGCCCAGACAGGTCCAACCTACGAGCAGTACTTC. Protein sequence: CATSRAQTGPTYEQYF. Supplemented by reference TRBV15 and TRBJ2-7, the full variable domain reads DAMVIQNPRYQVTQFGKPVTLSCSQTLNHNVMYWYQQKSSQAPKLLFHYYDKDFNNEADTPDNFQSRRPNTSFCFLDIRSPGLGDTAMYLCATSRAQTGPTYEQYFGPGTRLTVT.